This TCR beta chain comes out of a study of cytomegalovirus exposure and HLA in healthy donors. Concerning this clone itself: Its target is unknown.

PCR primers comprised 60 Vbeta and 13 Jbeta primers. Some clones are missing from TCRdb's copy, which holds only in-frame ones; the method was immunoSEQ multiplex PCR. Here the sample spans some 130,000 clones, less than 90% being singletons. Study-level points and caveats: TCR beta V- and J-gene trimming, according to a later analysis, was linked to a missense DCLRE1C variant. A cluster of highly shared sequence variants was likely a sequencing artifact.

V shed 8 bases and J 8 bases; nucleotides not matched to a gene: 9. The CDR3 loop spans 13 amino acids. Germline V CDR1 and CDR2: MNHEY, SVGAGI. This receptor was taken from a man aged 35 to 55 in good health and CMV-seronegative. The sample comprised PBMCs. The J gene is TRBJ1-1, the V gene TRBV6-5; 9 nucleotides line up with TRBD1. The CDR3 DNA reads as TGTGCCAGCTTTACCTCCGGGACAGGGGAAGCTTTCTTT. Its translation: CASFTSGTGEAFF.